The 27 T cell receptor beta chains presented below share a single source sample, sequenced in a study of T cell changes during pregnancy in multiple sclerosis. The table came from immunoSEQ multiplex PCR; TCRdb's copy has only in-frame clones and leaves some out. Altogether some 46,000 clones are present, 90% to 95% being singletons, with the ten largest covering approximately 2%. The specimen comprised peripheral blood, sampled in the third trimester of pregnancy. The receptors were gathered from a female donor with multiple sclerosis, enrolled in a pregnancy study.

J is TRBJ2-1 and V is TRBV20-1; weak D call: TRBD2 (5 bases). Germline-derived CDR1 and CDR2 are DFQATT and SNEGSKA (reference sequence). Trimming stripped 6 bases from V and 6 bases from J, with 9 bases between. The CDR3 runs 11 residues. The CDR3 sequence is CSAPRGNEQFF. The CDR3, as DNA: TGCAGTGCGCCCCGGGGCAATGAGCAGTTCTTC.

This clone came up once. The V and J genes are TRBV4-1 and TRBJ2-5; no definite D call. CDR1 and CDR2 (germline): MGHRA, YSYEKL. The V end was cut by 0 bases, the J end by 5 bases, with 10 bases between. This CDR3 contains 14 residues. The CDR3 is CASSQERAWETQYF. Here the CDR3 DNA reads TGCGCCAGCAGCCAAGAGAGAGCGTGGGAGACCCAGTACTTC.

The chain links TRBV29-1 to TRBJ2-7; weak D call: TRBD1 (5 bases). With 4 bases removed from V and 6 bases from J, the gap between germline ends came to 16 bases. The CDR3 length is 13 residues. Germline V gene lookup returns CDR1 SQVTM and CDR2 ANQGSEA. CDR3 in amino acids: CSVGAGPPGEQYF. The CDR3 coding sequence is TGCAGCGTTGGGGCAGGGCCTCCCGGCGAGCAGTACTTC.

The gene calls are TRBV7-3 and TRBJ2-3; 10 bases are a match to TRBD1. This CDR3 comprises 16 residues. CDR1 and CDR2 from the germline V gene are SGHTA and FQGTGA. Trimming took 1 base from V and 3 from J; bases not matched to a gene: 4. The CDR3 DNA reads as TGTGCCAGCAGCTTAATCGGGGACAGGGGAACAGATACGCAGTATTTT. Its protein is CASSLIGDRGTDTQYF.

By share of the sample, this clone is medium-sized. This CDR3 is CASSLAADSYNEQFF. In DNA form, the CDR3 reads TGTGCCAGCAGCTTAGCGGCGGACTCCTACAATGAGCAGTTCTTC. The rearrangement links TRBV7-9 to TRBJ2-1; D not resolved. CDR1 is SEHNR and CDR2 is FQNEAQ in the germline V gene (reference sequence). This CDR3 has 15 amino acids. Deletions cut 0 bases from V and 0 bases from J, with 6 bases between.

This chain joins TRBV10-2 and TRBJ2-3; 12 bases map to TRBD2. From germline, CDR1 is WSHSY and CDR2 SAAADI. J lost 3 bases, V lost 6 bases, and 7 bases had no gene match. The CDR3 spans 16 residues. The CDR3 is CASRVLAGGRTDTQYF. Written as DNA, the CDR3 is TGCGCCAGCAGAGTACTAGCGGGAGGAAGAACAGATACGCAGTATTTT.

This rearrangement joins TRBV15 to TRBJ2-1; 8 bases agree with TRBD1. Trimming cost V 1 base and J 13 bases; bases outside gene matches: 6. Germline loops: CDR1 LNHNV, CDR2 YYDKDF (reference sequence). The CDR3 loop spans 13 amino acids. The CDR3 DNA reads TGTGCCACCAGCAGAGGGACAGGGTACGAACAGTTCTTC. Translated: CATSRGTGYEQFF. The whole variable domain, remainder taken from reference TRBV15 and TRBJ2-1, is DAMVIQNPRYQVTQFGKPVTLSCSQTLNHNVMYWYQQKSSQAPKLLFHYYDKDFNNEADTPDNFQSRRPNTSFCFLDIRSPGLGDTAMYLCATSRGTGYEQFFGPGTRLTVL.

The genes are TRBV28 and TRBJ2-2; 10 bases line up with TRBD2. V trimming: 7 bases; J trimming: 6 bases; junction bases outside the gene matches: 8. CDR1 and CDR2 (germline): MDHEN, SYDVKM. This CDR3 spans 15 amino acids. This chain's CDR3 is CASKLAGDGAGELFF. CDR3 nucleotides: TGTGCCAGCAAGCTAGCGGGAGACGGGGCCGGGGAGCTGTTTTTT.

The chain combines TRBV5-1 with TRBJ2-7, with 11 positions matching TRBD2. The CDR3 runs 16 residues. CDR1 SGHRS and CDR2 YFSETQ come from the germline V gene. The J segment lost 0 bases and the V segment lost 4 bases, leaving 6 bases of the junction unmatched. The chain's CDR3 is CASSPFGTSGSYEQYF. CDR3 coding DNA: TGCGCCAGCAGCCCTTTCGGGACTAGCGGCTCCTACGAGCAGTACTTC. The variable domain in full, with the rest retrieved from reference TRBV5-1 and TRBJ2-7, is KAGVTQTPRYLIKTRGQQVTLSCSPISGHRSVSWYQQTPGQGLQFLFEYFSETQRNKGNFPGRFSGRQFSNSRSEMNVSTLELGDSALYLCASSPFGTSGSYEQYFGPGTRLTVT.

The chain is built from TRBV6-6 and TRBJ2-3; 11 bases line up with TRBD2. The trim removed 6 bases at V and 3 bases at J, leaving 5 bases unmatched. This CDR3 has 15 residues. CDR1 MNHNY and CDR2 SVGAGI come from the germline V gene (reference sequence). DNA of the CDR3: TGTGCCAGCAGACCGGGACTAGCGGCGACAGATACGCAGTATTTT. This codes for CASRPGLAATDTQYF.

The rearrangement uses TRBV4-3 and TRBJ1-5, with 8 nucleotides matching TRBD1. The J segment lost 4 bases and the V segment lost 3 bases, leaving 5 bases of the junction unmatched. The CDR3 runs to 15 residues. Germline CDR1 is LGHNA and CDR2 is YSLEER. DNA for the CDR3: TGCGCCAGCAGCCACGACAGGGGCCTTAATCAGCCCCAGCATTTT. This gives the protein CASSHDRGLNQPQHF.

The rearrangement links TRBV6-4 to TRBJ2-5, with TRBD2 identical over 13 bases. Germline CDR1 is MRHNA and CDR2 is SNTAGT. The CDR3 totals 15 residues. The V gene end was trimmed by 6 bases and the J gene end by 5 bases; junction bases not matched to a gene: 6. The CDR3 is CASRGTSGKGETQYF. DNA for the CDR3: TGTGCCAGCAGGGGGACTAGCGGGAAAGGTGAGACCCAGTACTTC.

This chain connects TRBV7-2 to TRBJ2-7; D is perhaps TRBD2 (6 bases). Trimming cost V 4 bases and J 3 bases, with 13 bases left between them. This CDR3 contains 14 residues. Looked up from germline, CDR1 is SGHTA and CDR2 is FQGNSA. DNA of the CDR3: TGTGCCAGCAGCTCCCAGGGACTTAACTACGAGCAGTACTTC. Amino acids: CASSSQGLNYEQYF.

The V call is TRBV5-1, the J call TRBJ2-3, with 8 nucleotides matching TRBD2. This CDR3 has 15 amino acids. The J segment lost 4 bases and the V segment lost 0 bases, leaving 4 bases of the junction unmatched. The germline V gene has CDR1 SGHRS and CDR2 YFSETQ. The CDR3 reads CASSLDGRAADTQYF. CDR3 coding DNA: TGCGCCAGCAGCTTGGACGGGAGGGCCGCAGATACGCAGTATTTT.

This chain uses TRBV28 with TRBJ1-1; possibly TRBD1 for D (5 bases). The CDR3 length is 15 residues. Per germline, CDR1 MDHEN and CDR2 SYDVKM. Trimming took off 1 base at V and 4 bases at J, with 13 bases between the two ends. The CDR3, as DNA: TGTGCCAGCAGTTTATTTGGGGCGTCAGGCACTGAAGCTTTCTTT. It codes for CASSLFGASGTEAFF. The whole variable domain, remainder taken from reference TRBV28 and TRBJ1-1, is DVKVTQSSRYLVKRTGEKVFLECVQDMDHENMFWYRQDPGLGLRLIYFSYDVKMKEKGDIPEGYSVSREKKERFSLILESASTNQTSMYLCASSLFGASGTEAFFGQGTRLTVV.

The rearrangement uses TRBV2 and TRBJ2-3; D unclear. This CDR3 comprises 13 residues. Per the germline V gene, CDR1 is SNHLY and CDR2 is FYNNEI. Between the trimmed V and J ends, which lost 1 base and 3 bases, there was a span of 5 bases. In nucleotides, the CDR3 is TGTGCCAGCAGTGAAGAGAGGACAGATACGCAGTATTTT. It translates to CASSEERTDTQYF.

The chain joins TRBV7-2 to TRBJ2-5; possible D gene TRBD2, 5 bases. With 4 bases removed from V and 5 bases from J, the gap between germline ends came to 11 bases. This CDR3 is 13 amino acids long. Germline V gene data show CDR1 as SGHTA and CDR2 as FQGNSA. The CDR3 nucleotides read TGTGCCAGCAGCTCATCGGGAAGGGAGACCCAGTACTTC. This sequence encodes CASSSSGRETQYF.

This chain joins TRBV27 and TRBJ2-1; the match to TRBD2 covers 7 bases. The germline gives CDR1 MNHEY, CDR2 SMNVEV (reference sequence). The CDR3 sequence is 14 residues long. V lost 6 bases, J lost 10 bases, and 12 bases stayed unmatched. The chain's CDR3 is CASRERGPMGEQFF. The CDR3 DNA reads as TGTGCCAGCAGGGAGCGGGGCCCCATGGGGGAGCAGTTCTTC.

This chain uses TRBV7-9 with TRBJ2-3, with 11 bases lining up with TRBD2. V was pared by 1 base and J by 4 bases, with 1 base of the junction left unmatched. CDR3 size: 15 residues. Germline V gene data show CDR1 as SEHNR and CDR2 as FQNEAQ (reference sequence). The CDR3 here is CASSLVAGGADTQYF. CDR3 coding DNA: TGTGCCAGCAGCTTAGTAGCGGGAGGGGCAGATACGCAGTATTTT.

In this sample, this clone turned up once. The chain couples TRBV27 to TRBJ2-7, with TRBD2 matching over 8 bases. V lost 0 bases to trimming and J lost 1 base; unmatched junction nucleotides: 5. The CDR3 covers 16 residues. Germline-derived CDR1 and CDR2 are MNHEY and SMNVEV (reference sequence). The CDR3 region is CASSLSGLAGSYEQYF. For the CDR3, the DNA is TGTGCCAGCAGTTTATCTGGGTTAGCGGGGTCCTACGAGCAGTACTTC.

The V and J genes are TRBV6-5 and TRBJ1-1, with 8 bases aligning to TRBD1. Germline lookup yields CDR1 MNHEY and CDR2 SVGAGI. The CDR3 runs 14 residues. J gave up 6 bases and V 0 bases, and 3 bases lay outside the gene matches. The CDR3 coding sequence is TGTGCCAGCAGTTACTCGGGACAGGAACCTGAAGCTTTCTTT. Protein sequence: CASSYSGQEPEAFF.

The genes are TRBV30 and TRBJ2-7; 11 bases map to TRBD2. Per germline, CDR1 GTSNPN and CDR2 SVGIG (reference sequence). With V trimmed by 0 bases and J by 5 bases, 6 bases remained unmatched. CDR3 length: 15 residues. The CDR3 region has the DNA TGTGCCTGGAGTGTTCTAGCGGGAGGAGTCAACGAGCAGTACTTC. It codes for CAWSVLAGGVNEQYF.

The V gene is TRBV7-9, the J gene TRBJ1-4; the D gene is possibly TRBD1 (6 bases). The germline gives CDR1 SEHNR, CDR2 FQNEAQ (reference sequence). The CDR3 loop spans 14 amino acids. The V end lost 5 bases, the J end lost 8 bases, and 15 bases lay between the germline ends. The chain's CDR3 is CASSHRDAREKLFF. The CDR3 DNA sequence: TGTGCCAGCAGCCACAGGGACGCACGGGAAAAACTGTTTTTT.

The chain uses TRBV13 and TRBJ2-3, with 7 nucleotides matching TRBD2. From germline, CDR1 is PRHDT and CDR2 FYEKMQ (reference sequence). J lost 4 bases, V lost 7 bases, and 14 bases had no gene match. CDR3 length equals 16 residues. CDR3 nucleotides: TGTGCCAGCACCGATTCCCGGCGGGGGAGCTCAGATACGCAGTATTTT. As protein: CASTDSRRGSSDTQYF. Filled out from reference TRBV13 and TRBJ2-3, the complete variable domain reads AAGVIQSPRHLIKEKRETATLKCYPIPRHDTVYWYQQGPGQDPQFLISFYEKMQSDKGSIPDRFSAQQFSDYHSELNMSSLELGDSALYFCASTDSRRGSSDTQYFGPGTRLTVL.

The chain combines TRBV4-2 with TRBJ2-1, with D uncertain. The V and J ends lost 3 bases and 0 bases respectively, with 3 bases between them. The CDR3 length is 13 residues. Germline CDR1 and CDR2: LGHNA and YNFKEQ. The CDR3 loop reads CASSQSSYNEQFF. In nucleotides, the CDR3 is TGTGCCAGCAGCCAGAGCTCCTACAATGAGCAGTTCTTC.

The rearrangement joins TRBV2 to TRBJ2-5; D unclear. Trimming stripped 5 bases from V and 3 bases from J, with 7 bases between. The germline V gene encodes CDR1 SNHLY and CDR2 FYNNEI. The CDR3 is 12 amino acids. The CDR3 bases are TGTGCCAGCAGTTCAGATGAAGAGACCCAGTACTTC. Its protein is CASSSDEETQYF.

The chain employs TRBV9 and TRBJ2-2, with D maybe TRBD1 (5 bases). In germline, CDR1 is SGDLS, CDR2 YYNGEE. The V end was cut by 1 base, the J end by 0 bases, with 10 bases between. The CDR3 spans 16 residues. Here the CDR3 DNA reads TGTGCCAGCAGCGTACGTCCAGGGTCGAACACCGGGGAGCTGTTTTTT. As protein: CASSVRPGSNTGELFF.